The 25 T cell receptor beta chains presented below share a single source sample, sequenced in a study of OX40 agonist ivuxolimab in advanced cancers. Repertoires were generated with immunoSEQ multiplex PCR, while TCRdb's copy carries only in-frame clones and drops some. The sample lists 120,000 or so clones; about 93% were seen once. The sample here was CD4+ or CD8+ T cells sorted from blood, taken in a trial of the OX40 agonist ivuxolimab. The receptors here all came from an adult with an advanced solid tumor such as melanoma, head and neck, liver or kidney cancer.

The chain carries TRBV11-3 and TRBJ2-1; TRBD2 agrees at 9 bases. CDR3 size: 16 residues. CDR1 and CDR2 (germline): SGHNT, YENEEA. V lost 4 bases to trimming and J lost 5 bases; unmatched junction nucleotides: 9. Written as DNA, the CDR3 is TGTGCCAGCAGCTCTAGGGCGACTAGCGGAGACAATGAGCAGTTCTTC. Amino acid sequence: CASSSRATSGDNEQFF.

This CDR3 is CASSYFGDSPNYGYTF. CDR3 DNA sequence: TGTGCCAGCAGTTACTTTGGTGACAGTCCTAACTATGGCTACACCTTC. V usage is TRBV6-5 and J usage is TRBJ1-2; D perhaps matches TRBD1 (5 bases). Germline V gene lookup returns CDR1 MNHEY and CDR2 SVGAGI. This CDR3 contains 16 residues. Trimming took off 1 base at V and 0 bases at J, with 12 bases between the two ends.

The CDR3 DNA reads TGTGCCAGTAGCCAGGGTGGGAACAATCAGCCCCAGCATTTT. Protein sequence: CASSQGGNNQPQHF. The chain uses TRBV19 and TRBJ1-5, with D possibly being TRBD1 (5 bases). The CDR3 runs 14 residues. Germline values: CDR1 LNHDA, CDR2 SQIVND (reference sequence). With 6 bases removed from V and 3 bases from J, the gap between germline ends came to 12 bases.

Concerning this clone itself: Within the sample, other DNA sequences also encode this same CDR3. The chain recombines TRBV9 with TRBJ1-1; D uncertain. The germline V gene has CDR1 SGDLS and CDR2 YYNGEE. CDR3 length equals 13 residues. V lost 0 bases, J lost 0 bases, and 3 bases lay in between. The CDR3 sequence is CASSVAVNTEAFF. The CDR3 DNA follows: TGTGCCAGCAGCGTAGCCGTGAACACTGAAGCTTTCTTT.

The gene calls are TRBV18 and TRBJ1-1, with no clear D. The CDR3 runs to 14 residues. CDR1 and CDR2 from the germline V gene are KGHSH and LQKENI. Trimming removed 1 base from V and 1 base from J, with 7 bases in between. The CDR3 loop is CASSPLSQNTEAFF. The CDR3 DNA reads as TGTGCCAGCTCACCACTGAGCCAGAACACTGAAGCTTTCTTT. Looking up the rest from reference TRBV18 and TRBJ1-1 gives the full variable domain: NAGVMQNPRHLVRRRGQEARLRCSPMKGHSHVYWYRQLPEEGLKFMVYLQKENIIDESGMPKERFSAEFPKEGPSILRIQQVVRGDSAAYFCASSPLSQNTEAFFGQGTRLTVV.

The V gene is TRBV7-8, the J gene TRBJ2-7, with TRBD2 identical over 12 bases. Germline V lookup: CDR1 SGHVS, CDR2 FQNEAQ. Losses at the gene ends were 4 bases for V and 2 bases for J; bases not matched to a gene: 12. The CDR3 is made up of 18 amino acids. CDR3 protein: CASSYPSGRAGVAYEQYF. CDR3 in DNA: TGTGCCAGCAGCTACCCTAGCGGGAGGGCTGGAGTGGCCTACGAGCAGTACTTC.

The genes are TRBV10-3 and TRBJ2-1; tentative D call: TRBD1 (5 bases). Trimming left V 3 bases short and J 5 bases short, with 8 bases between. The CDR3 loop spans 13 amino acids. Germline assignment: CDR1 ENHRY and CDR2 SYGVKD. Here the CDR3 reads CAISELGDNEQFF. The CDR3 DNA sequence: TGTGCCATCAGTGAATTAGGGGACAATGAGCAGTTCTTC.

The rearrangement joins TRBV7-8 to TRBJ2-7; possibly TRBD2 for D (7 bases). The CDR3 spans 14 residues. The V and J ends lost 7 bases and 3 bases respectively, with 16 bases between them. Germline CDR1 SGHVS, CDR2 FQNEAQ. This chain's CDR3 is CASTTRGAGYEQYF. The CDR3 DNA sequence: TGTGCCAGCACTACCCGGGGGGCAGGCTACGAGCAGTACTTC.

The V call is TRBV6-5, the J call TRBJ2-7, with D unresolved. Deletions cut 0 bases from V and 3 bases from J, with 12 bases between. This CDR3 spans 15 amino acids. Germline V lookup: CDR1 MNHEY, CDR2 SVGAGI. Here the CDR3 reads CASSYSIVGHYEQYF. The CDR3 DNA is TGTGCCAGCAGTTACTCGATCGTCGGCCACTACGAGCAGTACTTC.

CDR3 sequence reads: CASSQDPHREAFF. The CDR3 DNA reads TGCGCCAGCAGCCAAGATCCCCACAGGGAAGCTTTCTTT. The chain has TRBV4-1 and TRBJ1-1, with a weak D call TRBD1 (5 bases). The V end lost 0 bases, the J end lost 8 bases, and 10 bases lay between the germline ends. There are 13 residues in the CDR3. Looked up from germline, CDR1 is MGHRA and CDR2 is YSYEKL.

The rearrangement links TRBV28 to TRBJ2-1; 7 bases line up with TRBD2. The V gene end was trimmed by 8 bases and the J gene end by 3 bases; junction bases not matched to a gene: 4. Germline assignment: CDR1 MDHEN and CDR2 SYDVKM. CDR3 size: 13 residues. CDR3 amino acids: CASRGRHYNEQFF. CDR3 sequence (DNA): TGTGCCAGCCGCGGGAGACACTACAATGAGCAGTTCTTC.

This chain joins TRBV30 and TRBJ2-2, with D hard to call. Germline CDR1 and CDR2: GTSNPN and SVGIG (reference sequence). Trimming shortened V by 2 bases and J by 1 base, and 8 bases separated the two germline ends. The CDR3 spans 14 residues. CDR3 sequence: CAWSRAKNTGELFF. CDR3 sequence (DNA): TGTGCCTGGAGTAGAGCTAAGAACACCGGGGAGCTGTTTTTT.

The CDR3 nucleotides are TGTGCCACCCTCTTAGGGACTAGCTCCTACAATGAGCAGTTCTTC. Amino acid sequence: CATLLGTSSYNEQFF. The chain has TRBV28 and TRBJ2-1, with 8 positions matching TRBD2. V lost 10 bases to trimming and J lost 0 bases; unmatched junction nucleotides: 8. The CDR3 is made up of 15 amino acids. Germline V gene data show CDR1 as MDHEN and CDR2 as SYDVKM.

This rearrangement joins TRBV5-4 to TRBJ2-5; 9 nucleotides line up with TRBD2. The length of the CDR3 is 15 residues. Looked up from germline, CDR1 is SGHNT and CDR2 is YYREEE (reference sequence). J lost 4 bases, V lost 4 bases, and 8 bases had no gene match. The CDR3 sequence: CASSTGLARVETQYF. For the CDR3, the DNA is TGTGCCAGCAGCACCGGACTAGCGAGGGTAGAGACCCAGTACTTC.

This chain connects TRBV9 to TRBJ1-2; unclear D gene. V lost 0 bases to trimming and J lost 2 bases, with 8 bases between them. This CDR3 contains 14 residues. CDR1 and CDR2 (germline): SGDLS, YYNGEE. In DNA, the CDR3 is TGTGCCAGCAGCGTAGCCCTTTACAACTATGGCTACACCTTC. This encodes CASSVALYNYGYTF.

This clone was recorded once. J is TRBJ2-1 and V is TRBV19, with 7 positions matching TRBD2. The length of the CDR3 is 16 residues. The germline V gene encodes CDR1 LNHDA and CDR2 SQIVND (reference sequence). Losses at the gene ends were 5 bases for V and 5 bases for J; bases not matched to a gene: 12. The CDR3 DNA is TGTGCCAGTAGTCCACTTGGGGAGGGCAATCACAATGAGCAGTTCTTC. This codes for CASSPLGEGNHNEQFF. The full variable domain, its missing parts supplied by reference TRBV19 and TRBJ2-1, is DGGITQSPKYLFRKEGQNVTLSCEQNLNHDAMYWYRQDPGQGLRLIYYSQIVNDFQKGDIAEGYSVSREKKESFPLTVTSAQKNPTAFYLCASSPLGEGNHNEQFFGPGTRLTVL.

In nucleotides, the CDR3 is TGTGCCAGTAGTAGGGTTGGTTCTACTAATGAAAAACTGTTTTTT. Protein: CASSRVGSTNEKLFF. V gene TRBV19 combines with J gene TRBJ1-4; D is unclear. Germline loops: CDR1 LNHDA, CDR2 SQIVND (reference sequence). V lost 4 bases and J lost 2, with 11 bases in between. The CDR3 extends over 15 amino acids.

This chain joins TRBV19 and TRBJ2-2; possibly TRBD2 for D (6 bases). The CDR3 covers 18 residues. V was shortened by 0 bases and J by 4 bases, with 18 bases between the two germline ends. Germline CDR1 and CDR2: LNHDA and SQIVND (reference sequence). CDR3 in amino acids: CASSIDRLGRSSTGELFF. The CDR3 DNA reads TGTGCCAGTAGTATAGATCGACTAGGCAGGAGCAGCACCGGGGAGCTGTTTTTT. The full variable domain, completed using reference TRBV19 and TRBJ2-2, is DGGITQSPKYLFRKEGQNVTLSCEQNLNHDAMYWYRQDPGQGLRLIYYSQIVNDFQKGDIAEGYSVSREKKESFPLTVTSAQKNPTAFYLCASSIDRLGRSSTGELFFGEGSRLTVL.

The CDR3 is CASSQGSNSHKETQYF. In DNA, the CDR3 is TGTGCCAGCAGCCAAGGATCGAACTCACACAAGGAGACCCAGTACTTC. The chain recombines TRBV4-2 with TRBJ2-5; the D is unclear. The length of the CDR3 is 16 residues. The V gene's germline CDR1 is LGHNA and CDR2 YNFKEQ. Trimming removed 1 base at V and 5 bases at J, with 17 bases between.

V usage is TRBV5-5 and J usage is TRBJ1-2, with D possibly matching TRBD1 (5 bases). V was clipped by 3 bases and J by 4 bases, with 16 bases between them. The germline CDR1 and CDR2 sequences are SGHKS and YYEKEE (reference sequence). The CDR3 contains 15 residues. CDR3 residues: CASSSRPGALYGYTF. The CDR3 coding sequence is TGTGCCAGCAGCTCACGACCCGGGGCGCTCTATGGCTACACCTTC. Combining the CDR3 with reference TRBV5-5 and TRBJ1-2 gives the whole variable domain DAGVTQSPTHLIKTRGQQVTLRCSPISGHKSVSWYQQVLGQGPQFIFQYYEKEERGRGNFPDRFSARQFPNYSSELNVNALLLGDSALYLCASSSRPGALYGYTFGSGTRLTVV.

The rearrangement joins TRBV2 to TRBJ2-3; 8 nucleotides match TRBD2. Germline loops: CDR1 SNHLY, CDR2 FYNNEI. CDR3 length: 11 amino acids. V gave up 4 bases and J gave up 12 bases; unmatched junction bases: 3. The CDR3 protein is CASSARGGQYF. The CDR3 coding sequence is TGTGCCAGCAGTGCACGGGGGGGTCAGTATTTT.

The V and J genes are TRBV6-5 and TRBJ2-2, with D uncertain. The CDR3 extends over 14 amino acids. V was cut by 0 bases and J by 4 bases, with 6 bases left in between. Germline assignment: CDR1 MNHEY and CDR2 SVGAGI. The CDR3 is CASSYSPFTGELFF. The CDR3 bases are TGTGCCAGCAGTTACTCGCCGTTCACCGGGGAGCTGTTTTTT.

The genes are TRBV5-1 and TRBJ2-5; unclear D gene. Per the germline V gene, CDR1 is SGHRS and CDR2 is YFSETQ. This CDR3 contains 15 residues. The V end was cut by 0 bases, the J end by 1 base, with 10 bases between. The CDR3 DNA reads TGCGCCAGCAGCTTGGGAGGCGCCGGCCAAGAGACCCAGTACTTC. This encodes CASSLGGAGQETQYF.

CDR3 nucleotide sequence: TGCGCCAGCAGCTCGTCCTCCGGGACTTTGGGCAATGAGCAGTTCTTC. Translating it yields CASSSSSGTLGNEQFF. The J gene is TRBJ2-1, the V gene TRBV5-1, with D possibly being TRBD2 (6 bases). Germline V gives CDR1 SGHRS, CDR2 YFSETQ. V was pared by 3 bases and J by 6 bases, with 19 bases between. The CDR3 runs 16 residues. The variable domain in full, completed from reference TRBV5-1 and TRBJ2-1, reads KAGVTQTPRYLIKTRGQQVTLSCSPISGHRSVSWYQQTPGQGLQFLFEYFSETQRNKGNFPGRFSGRQFSNSRSEMNVSTLELGDSALYLCASSSSSGTLGNEQFFGPGTRLTVL.

This chain's CDR3 is CASSEFGASYEQYF. The DNA for the CDR3 is TGTGCCAGCAGTGAATTCGGAGCCTCCTACGAGCAGTACTTC. The V call is TRBV6-1, the J call TRBJ2-7; D call uncertain. Germline V lookup: CDR1 MNHNS, CDR2 SASEGT. The CDR3 has 14 amino acids. The germline V and J ends were trimmed by 2 bases and 0 bases, with 8 bases remaining between them.